The 7 T cell receptor beta chains presented below share a single source sample, sequenced in a study of beta chain features in type 1 diabetes. cDNA synthesis used the whole RNA isolate, giving expressed TCRB sequences. Sequencing used immunoSEQ multiplex PCR; TCRdb keeps in-frame clones, though not all of them. Altogether hundreds of thousands of clones are present, approximately 30% being singletons, with the ten largest covering roughly 0.06%. Sequencing used naive CD4+ T cells from blood. The receptors originated from a man aged 18 to 30 in good health.

This chain uses TRBV7-9 with TRBJ2-5, with D possibly being TRBD2 (5 bases). The CDR3 length is 13 residues. CDR1 and CDR2 (germline): SEHNR, FQNEAQ (reference sequence). The ends were cut back, 3 bases at V and 13 bases at J, with 18 bases in the middle. Written as DNA, the CDR3 is TGTGCCAGCAGCTTTGAGGGAGCAGGCCGAGGGTACTTC. It yields the protein CASSFEGAGRGYF. The whole variable domain, filled in from reference TRBV7-9 and TRBJ2-5, reads DTGVSQNPRHKITKRGQNVTFRCDPISEHNRLYWYRQTLGQGPEFLTYFQNEAQLEKSRLLSDRFSAERPKGSFSTLEIQRTEQGDSAMYLCASSFEGAGRGYFGPGTRLLVL.

This clone came up a few times. The chain has TRBV7-9 and TRBJ2-7, with 8 nucleotides matching TRBD1. The CDR3 covers 15 residues. CDR1 SEHNR and CDR2 FQNEAQ come from the germline V gene (reference sequence). Trimming took 4 bases from V and 5 from J; bases not matched to a gene: 10. This CDR3 reads CASSSGGQGLDEQYF. DNA of the CDR3: TGTGCCAGCAGCTCCGGAGGACAGGGTCTCGACGAGCAGTACTTC.

This clone has only a few counts. The rearrangement links TRBV29-1 to TRBJ2-3; 11 nucleotides align to TRBD2. In germline, CDR1 is SQVTM, CDR2 ANQGSEA. Losses at the gene ends were 3 bases for V and 4 bases for J; bases not matched to a gene: 9. This CDR3 is built from 16 residues. The CDR3, as DNA: TGCAGCGTTGATCCCTCTAGCGGGGGGCTCCCAGATACGCAGTATTTT. The encoded protein is CSVDPSSGGLPDTQYF.

The chain is built from TRBV7-9 and TRBJ2-7; no definite D call. CDR1 is SEHNR, CDR2 FQNEAQ, per germline (reference sequence). V shed 2 bases and J shed 0 bases, with 8 bases lying between them. This CDR3 has 14 residues. CDR3 DNA: TGTGCCAGCAGCTTAAGGTTAAGCTCCTACGAGCAGTACTTC. The encoded protein is CASSLRLSSYEQYF.

This sequence joins TRBV7-2 and TRBJ1-5; the match to TRBD1 covers 9 bases. Germline V gene sequence: CDR1 SGHTA, CDR2 FQGNSA. The trim removed 5 bases at V and 5 bases at J, leaving 4 bases unmatched. CDR3 length equals 14 residues. The CDR3 protein is CASSPGTGYQPQHF. The DNA of the CDR3 is TGTGCCAGCAGCCCTGGGACAGGGTATCAGCCCCAGCATTTT.

This rearrangement joins TRBV13 to TRBJ2-4; TRBD1 agrees at 10 bases. The CDR3 consists of 13 residues. Trimming at V came to 3 bases and at J to 7 bases, leaving 0 bases not matched to a gene. The V gene's germline CDR1 is PRHDT and CDR2 FYEKMQ (reference sequence). CDR3 sequence: CASSLDRGNIQYF. CDR3 bases: TGTGCCAGCAGCTTGGACAGGGGGAACATTCAGTACTTC.

This clone was seen a handful of times. The rearrangement uses TRBV29-1 and TRBJ1-3, with D possibly being TRBD1 (6 bases). The germline V gene has CDR1 SQVTM and CDR2 ANQGSEA. CDR3 size: 17 residues. Trimming removed 5 bases from V and 0 bases from J, with 20 bases in between. In DNA, the CDR3 is TGCAGCGTTTCTCTCGAACAGGGCCTCAGCTCTGGAAACACCATATATTTT. Translated: CSVSLEQGLSSGNTIYF.